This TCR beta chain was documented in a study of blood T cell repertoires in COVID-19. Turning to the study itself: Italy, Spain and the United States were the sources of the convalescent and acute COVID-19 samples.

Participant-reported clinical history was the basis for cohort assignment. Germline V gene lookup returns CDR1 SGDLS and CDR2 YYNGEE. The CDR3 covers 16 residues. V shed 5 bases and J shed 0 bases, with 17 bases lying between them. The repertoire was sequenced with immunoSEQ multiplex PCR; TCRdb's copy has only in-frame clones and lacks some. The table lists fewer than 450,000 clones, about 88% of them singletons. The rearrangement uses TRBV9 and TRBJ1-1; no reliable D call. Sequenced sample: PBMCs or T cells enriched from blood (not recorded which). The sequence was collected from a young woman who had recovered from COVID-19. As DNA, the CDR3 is TGTGCCAGCAGACCGGTGGCAGGCCGAATGAACACTGAAGCTTTCTTT. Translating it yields CASRPVAGRMNTEAFF.